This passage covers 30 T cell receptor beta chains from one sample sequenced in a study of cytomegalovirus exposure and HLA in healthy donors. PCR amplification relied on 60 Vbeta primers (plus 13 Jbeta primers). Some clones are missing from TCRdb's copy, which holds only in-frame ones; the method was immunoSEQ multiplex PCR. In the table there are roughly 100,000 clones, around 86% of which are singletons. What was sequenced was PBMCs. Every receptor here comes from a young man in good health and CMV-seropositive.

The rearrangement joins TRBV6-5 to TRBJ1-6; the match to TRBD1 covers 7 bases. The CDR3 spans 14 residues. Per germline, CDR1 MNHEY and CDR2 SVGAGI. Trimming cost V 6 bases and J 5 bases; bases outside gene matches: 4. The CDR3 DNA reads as TGTGCCAGCAGCAGACAGGGTAATAATTCACCCCTCCACTTT. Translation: CASSRQGNNSPLHF.

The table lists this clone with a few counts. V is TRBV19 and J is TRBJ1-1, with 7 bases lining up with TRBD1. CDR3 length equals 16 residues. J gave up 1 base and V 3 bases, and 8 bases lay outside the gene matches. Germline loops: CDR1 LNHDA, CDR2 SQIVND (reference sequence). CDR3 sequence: CASSILDRFPNTEAFF. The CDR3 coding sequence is TGTGCCAGTAGTATTTTGGACAGGTTCCCGAACACTGAAGCTTTCTTT.

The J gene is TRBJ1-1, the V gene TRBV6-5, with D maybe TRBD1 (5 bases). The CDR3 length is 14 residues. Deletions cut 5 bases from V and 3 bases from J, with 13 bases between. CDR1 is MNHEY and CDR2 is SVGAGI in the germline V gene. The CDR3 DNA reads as TGTGCCAGCAGTCAGCGGGGGGTGGACACTGAAGCTTTCTTT. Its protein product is CASSQRGVDTEAFF.

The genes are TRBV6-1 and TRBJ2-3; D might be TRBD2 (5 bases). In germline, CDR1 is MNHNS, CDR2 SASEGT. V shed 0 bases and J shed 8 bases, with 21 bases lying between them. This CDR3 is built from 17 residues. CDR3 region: CASSEATRVRERGTQYF. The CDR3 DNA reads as TGTGCCAGCAGTGAAGCAACGCGGGTCAGAGAAAGAGGTACGCAGTATTTT.

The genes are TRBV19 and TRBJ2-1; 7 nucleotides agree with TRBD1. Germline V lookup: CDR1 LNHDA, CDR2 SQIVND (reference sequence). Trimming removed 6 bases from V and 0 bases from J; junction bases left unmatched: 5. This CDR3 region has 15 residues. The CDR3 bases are TGTGCCAGTAGCGGACAGGTTCGCTCCTACAATGAGCAGTTCTTC. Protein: CASSGQVRSYNEQFF.

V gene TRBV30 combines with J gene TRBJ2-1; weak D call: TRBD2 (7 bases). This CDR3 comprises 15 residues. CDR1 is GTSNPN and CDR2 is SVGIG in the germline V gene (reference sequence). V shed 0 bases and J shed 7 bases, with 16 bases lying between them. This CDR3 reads CAWSVMGGATNEQFF. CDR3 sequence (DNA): TGTGCCTGGAGTGTAATGGGGGGGGCCACTAATGAGCAGTTCTTC.

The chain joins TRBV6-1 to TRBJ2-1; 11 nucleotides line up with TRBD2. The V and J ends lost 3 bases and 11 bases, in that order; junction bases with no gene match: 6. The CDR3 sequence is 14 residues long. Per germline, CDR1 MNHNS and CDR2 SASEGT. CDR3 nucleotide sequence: TGTGCCAGCAGTGATGGGACTAGCGGACCCCAGCAGTTCTTC. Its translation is CASSDGTSGPQQFF.

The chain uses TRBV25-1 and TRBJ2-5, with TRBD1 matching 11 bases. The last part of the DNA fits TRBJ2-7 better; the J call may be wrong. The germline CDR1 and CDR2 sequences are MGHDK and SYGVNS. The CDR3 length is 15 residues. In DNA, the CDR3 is TGTGCCAGCAGTGCTACCGGGACAGGGGGTTACGAGCAGTACTTC. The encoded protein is CASSATGTGGYEQYF.

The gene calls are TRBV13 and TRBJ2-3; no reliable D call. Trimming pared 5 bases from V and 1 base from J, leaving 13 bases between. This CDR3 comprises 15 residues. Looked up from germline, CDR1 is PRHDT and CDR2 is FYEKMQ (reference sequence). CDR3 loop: CASSLENRRTDTQYF. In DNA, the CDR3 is TGTGCCAGCAGCCTGGAGAATAGACGCACAGATACGCAGTATTTT.

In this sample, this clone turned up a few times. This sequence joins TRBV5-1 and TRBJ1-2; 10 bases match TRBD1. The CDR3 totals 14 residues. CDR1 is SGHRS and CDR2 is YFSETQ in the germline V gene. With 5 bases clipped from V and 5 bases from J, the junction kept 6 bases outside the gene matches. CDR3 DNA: TGCGCCAGCAGTAGGGACAGGGGAGGGTATGGCTACACCTTC. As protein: CASSRDRGGYGYTF.

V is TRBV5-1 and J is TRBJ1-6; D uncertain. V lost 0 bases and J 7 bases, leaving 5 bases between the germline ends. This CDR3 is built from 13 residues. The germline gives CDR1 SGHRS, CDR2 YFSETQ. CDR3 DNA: TGCGCCAGCAGCTTGGTCGAGAATTCACCCCTCCACTTT. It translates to CASSLVENSPLHF.

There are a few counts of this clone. The CDR3 spells CASSPSGTGGKETQYF. Written as DNA, the CDR3 is TGTGCCAGCTCACCTTCCGGGACAGGGGGTAAAGAGACCCAGTACTTC. V is TRBV18 and J is TRBJ2-5; 11 bases map to TRBD1. The V segment lost 3 bases and the J segment 3 bases; nucleotides outside the gene matches: 6. The CDR3 has 16 amino acids. Per germline, CDR1 KGHSH and CDR2 LQKENI. Full variable domain (remainder filled in from reference TRBV18 and TRBJ2-5): NAGVMQNPRHLVRRRGQEARLRCSPMKGHSHVYWYRQLPEEGLKFMVYLQKENIIDESGMPKERFSAEFPKEGPSILRIQQVVRGDSAAYFCASSPSGTGGKETQYFGPGTRLLVL.

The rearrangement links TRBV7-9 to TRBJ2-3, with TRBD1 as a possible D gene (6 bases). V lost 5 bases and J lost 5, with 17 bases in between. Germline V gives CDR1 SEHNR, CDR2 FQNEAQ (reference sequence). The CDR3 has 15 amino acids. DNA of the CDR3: TGTGCCAGCAGCCCCATACAGGGTAATGAAGATACGCAGTATTTT. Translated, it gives CASSPIQGNEDTQYF.

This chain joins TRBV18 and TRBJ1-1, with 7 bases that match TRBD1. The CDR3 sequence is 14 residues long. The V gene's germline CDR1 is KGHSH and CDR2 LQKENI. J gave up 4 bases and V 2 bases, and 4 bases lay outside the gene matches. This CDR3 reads CASSPTAGGTEAFF. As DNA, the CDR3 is TGTGCCAGCTCACCAACCGCAGGGGGCACTGAAGCTTTCTTT.

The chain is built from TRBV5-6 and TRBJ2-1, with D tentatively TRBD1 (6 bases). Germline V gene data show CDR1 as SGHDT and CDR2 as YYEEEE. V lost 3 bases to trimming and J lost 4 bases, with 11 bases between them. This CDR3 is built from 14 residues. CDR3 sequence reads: CASSSLGQYNEQFF. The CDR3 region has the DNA TGTGCCAGCAGCTCCCTCGGACAGTACAATGAGCAGTTCTTC. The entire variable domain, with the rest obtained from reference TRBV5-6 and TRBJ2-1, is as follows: DAGVTQSPTHLIKTRGQQVTLRCSPKSGHDTVSWYQQALGQGPQFIFQYYEEEERQRGNFPDRFSGHQFPNYSSELNVNALLLGDSALYLCASSSLGQYNEQFFGPGTRLTVL.

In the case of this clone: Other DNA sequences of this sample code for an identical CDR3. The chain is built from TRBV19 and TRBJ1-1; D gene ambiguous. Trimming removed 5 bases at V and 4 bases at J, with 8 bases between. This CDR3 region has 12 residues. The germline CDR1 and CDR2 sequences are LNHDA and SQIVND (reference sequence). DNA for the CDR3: TGTGCCAGTAGTCACCGGGGCACTGAAGCTTTCTTT. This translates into CASSHRGTEAFF.

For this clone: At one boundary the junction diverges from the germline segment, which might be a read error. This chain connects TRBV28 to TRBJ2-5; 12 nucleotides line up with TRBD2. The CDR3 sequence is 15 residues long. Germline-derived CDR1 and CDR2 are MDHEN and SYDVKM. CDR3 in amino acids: CASSSLAGGREIQYF. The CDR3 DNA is TGTGCCAGCAGTTCCCTAGCGGGGGGGCGAGAGATCCAGTACTTC.

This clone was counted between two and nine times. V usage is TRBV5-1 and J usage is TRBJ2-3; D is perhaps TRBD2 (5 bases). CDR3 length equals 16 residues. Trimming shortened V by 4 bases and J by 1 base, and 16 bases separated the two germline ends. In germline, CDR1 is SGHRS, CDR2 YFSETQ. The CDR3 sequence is CASSVLLDEGTDTQYF. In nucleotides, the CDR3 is TGCGCCAGCAGCGTACTACTAGATGAAGGCACAGATACGCAGTATTTT. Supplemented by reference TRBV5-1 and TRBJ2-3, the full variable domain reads KAGVTQTPRYLIKTRGQQVTLSCSPISGHRSVSWYQQTPGQGLQFLFEYFSETQRNKGNFPGRFSGRQFSNSRSEMNVSTLELGDSALYLCASSVLLDEGTDTQYFGPGTRLTVL.

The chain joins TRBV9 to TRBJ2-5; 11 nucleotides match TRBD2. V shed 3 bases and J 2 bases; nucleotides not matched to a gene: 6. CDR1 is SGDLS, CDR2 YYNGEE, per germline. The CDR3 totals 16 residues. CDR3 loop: CASSEGLAGGQETQYF. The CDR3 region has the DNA TGTGCCAGCAGCGAGGGGCTAGCGGGGGGTCAAGAGACCCAGTACTTC.

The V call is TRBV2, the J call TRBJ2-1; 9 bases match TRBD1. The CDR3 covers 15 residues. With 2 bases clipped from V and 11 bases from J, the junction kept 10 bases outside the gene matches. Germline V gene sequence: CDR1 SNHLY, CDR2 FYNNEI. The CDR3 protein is CASSETGGASYKQFF. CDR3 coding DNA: TGTGCCAGCAGTGAAACAGGGGGCGCGAGCTATAAGCAGTTCTTC.

CDR3 amino acids: CAWKKGTGYSNQPQHF. CDR3 sequence (DNA): TGTGCCTGGAAGAAGGGTACGGGGTATAGCAATCAGCCCCAGCATTTT. The chain uses TRBV30 and TRBJ1-5; unclear D gene. V gave up 4 bases and J gave up 0 bases, with 16 bases separating them. The V gene's germline CDR1 is GTSNPN and CDR2 SVGIG (reference sequence). The CDR3 consists of 16 residues.

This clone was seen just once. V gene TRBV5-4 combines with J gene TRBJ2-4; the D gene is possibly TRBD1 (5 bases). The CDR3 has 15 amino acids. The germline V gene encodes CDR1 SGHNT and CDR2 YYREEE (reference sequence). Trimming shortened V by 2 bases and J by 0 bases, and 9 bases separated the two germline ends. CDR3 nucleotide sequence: TGTGCCAGCAGCTTAAAGGGGCCAGCCAAAAACATTCAGTACTTC. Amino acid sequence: CASSLKGPAKNIQYF.

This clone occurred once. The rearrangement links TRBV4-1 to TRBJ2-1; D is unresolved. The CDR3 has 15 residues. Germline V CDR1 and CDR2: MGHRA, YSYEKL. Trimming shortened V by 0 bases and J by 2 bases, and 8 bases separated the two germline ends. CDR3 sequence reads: CASSQEAPPYNEQFF. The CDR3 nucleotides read TGCGCCAGCAGCCAAGAGGCCCCACCCTACAATGAGCAGTTCTTC.

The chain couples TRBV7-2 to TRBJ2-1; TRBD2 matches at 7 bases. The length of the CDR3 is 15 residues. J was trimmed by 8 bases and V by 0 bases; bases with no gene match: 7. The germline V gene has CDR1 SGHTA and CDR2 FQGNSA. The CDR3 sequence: CASSLAGGYVDEQFF. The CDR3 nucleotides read TGTGCCAGCAGCTTAGCGGGGGGGTACGTCGATGAGCAGTTCTTC.

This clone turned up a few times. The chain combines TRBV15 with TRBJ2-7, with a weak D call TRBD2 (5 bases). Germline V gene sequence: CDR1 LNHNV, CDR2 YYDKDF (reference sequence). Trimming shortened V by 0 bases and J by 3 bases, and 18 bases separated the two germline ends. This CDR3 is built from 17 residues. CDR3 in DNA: TGTGCCACCAGCAGAGATCACACGGCTAGCCCATTCTACGAGCAGTACTTC. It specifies CATSRDHTASPFYEQYF.

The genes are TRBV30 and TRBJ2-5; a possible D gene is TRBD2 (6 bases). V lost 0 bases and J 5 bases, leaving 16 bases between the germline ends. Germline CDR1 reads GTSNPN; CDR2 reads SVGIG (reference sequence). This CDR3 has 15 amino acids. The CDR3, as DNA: TGTGCCTGGAGTGTACTAGCTTGGGTTGGGGAGACCCAGTACTTC. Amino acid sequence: CAWSVLAWVGETQYF. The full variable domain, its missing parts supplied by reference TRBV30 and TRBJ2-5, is SQTIHQWPATLVQPVGSPLSLECTVEGTSNPNLYWYRQAAGRGLQLLFYSVGIGQISSEVPQNLSASRPQDRQFILSSKKLLLSDSGFYLCAWSVLAWVGETQYFGPGTRLLVL.

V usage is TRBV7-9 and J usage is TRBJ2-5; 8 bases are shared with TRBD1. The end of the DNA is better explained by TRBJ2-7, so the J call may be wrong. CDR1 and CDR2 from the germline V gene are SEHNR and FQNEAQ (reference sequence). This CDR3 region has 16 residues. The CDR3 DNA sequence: TGTGCCAGCAGCCCGTCCGGGACAGGACACTCCTACGAGCAGTACTTC. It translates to CASSPSGTGHSYEQYF.

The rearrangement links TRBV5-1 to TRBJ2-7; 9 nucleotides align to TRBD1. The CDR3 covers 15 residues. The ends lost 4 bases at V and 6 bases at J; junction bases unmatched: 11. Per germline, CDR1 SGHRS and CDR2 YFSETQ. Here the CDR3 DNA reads TGCGCCAGCAGCGCCGCCGGGACAGGGTCCCGCGAGCAGTACTTC. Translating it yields CASSAAGTGSREQYF.

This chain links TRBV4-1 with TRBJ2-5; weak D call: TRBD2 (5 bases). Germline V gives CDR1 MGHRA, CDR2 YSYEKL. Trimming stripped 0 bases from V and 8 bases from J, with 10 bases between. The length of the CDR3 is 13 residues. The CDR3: CASSQDPRETQYF. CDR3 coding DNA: TGCGCCAGCAGCCAAGATCCCCGGGAAACCCAGTACTTC.

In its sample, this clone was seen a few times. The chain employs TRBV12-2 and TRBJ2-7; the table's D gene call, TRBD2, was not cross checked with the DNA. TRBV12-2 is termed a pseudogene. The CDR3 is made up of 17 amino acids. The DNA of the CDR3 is TGTGCAAGTCGCTTAGGGACTAGCGGGGGGCCTCTCTACGAGCAGTACTTC. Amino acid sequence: CASRLGTSGGPLYEQYF.